The 5 T cell receptor beta chains reported below all come from one sample, sequenced in a study of OX40 agonist ivuxolimab in advanced cancers. Sequencing used immunoSEQ multiplex PCR; TCRdb keeps in-frame clones, though not all of them. The sample records more than 50,000 clones, about four fifths being singletons. Here the sequenced sample was CD4+ or CD8+ T cells sorted from blood, taken in a trial of the OX40 agonist ivuxolimab. These receptor sequences come from an adult with an advanced solid tumor such as melanoma, head and neck, liver or kidney cancer.

This clone was recorded once. The chain has TRBV4-2 and TRBJ2-1; unclear D gene. Deletions cut 1 base from V and 0 bases from J, with 7 bases between. Germline values: CDR1 LGHNA, CDR2 YNFKEQ. The CDR3 runs 15 residues. This chain's CDR3 is CASSQGPSSYNEQFF. In DNA form, the CDR3 reads TGTGCCAGCAGCCAAGGCCCGAGCTCCTACAATGAGCAGTTCTTC.

The rearrangement uses TRBV7-2 and TRBJ1-1; a weak D match, TRBD1 (6 bases). The germline V gene encodes CDR1 SGHTA and CDR2 FQGNSA. V shed 5 bases and J shed 8 bases, with 18 bases lying between them. The CDR3 runs to 14 residues. The CDR3 DNA reads TGTGCCAGCAGCCCCTTCCGGGCAGGGACAGAAGCTTTCTTT. Translated: CASSPFRAGTEAFF.

The rearrangement joins TRBV18 to TRBJ2-2; 8 bases are shared with TRBD1. CDR3 length equals 14 residues. J lost 8 bases, V lost 3 bases, and 5 bases had no gene match. Germline CDR1 reads KGHSH; CDR2 reads LQKENI. The chain's CDR3 is CASSPGQGGGELFF. DNA for the CDR3: TGTGCCAGCTCACCTGGACAGGGCGGAGGGGAGCTGTTTTTT.

V usage is TRBV27 and J usage is TRBJ2-1, with D possibly TRBD1 on 5 matching bases. The CDR3 spans 15 residues. Germline CDR1 and CDR2: MNHEY and SMNVEV (reference sequence). With 2 bases removed from V and 0 bases from J, the gap between germline ends came to 8 bases. The CDR3 DNA reads as TGTGCCAGCAGTTTACGACAGACCTCCTACAATGAGCAGTTCTTC. It yields the protein CASSLRQTSYNEQFF.

J is TRBJ2-3 and V is TRBV10-3, with D perhaps TRBD2 (6 bases). Between the trimmed V and J ends, which lost 3 bases and 1 base, there was a span of 11 bases. The CDR3 loop spans 15 amino acids. CDR1 and CDR2 (germline): ENHRY, SYGVKD. DNA of the CDR3: TGTGCCATCAGTGACGGTTGGGAGGGCACAGATACGCAGTATTTT. Translated: CAISDGWEGTDTQYF.